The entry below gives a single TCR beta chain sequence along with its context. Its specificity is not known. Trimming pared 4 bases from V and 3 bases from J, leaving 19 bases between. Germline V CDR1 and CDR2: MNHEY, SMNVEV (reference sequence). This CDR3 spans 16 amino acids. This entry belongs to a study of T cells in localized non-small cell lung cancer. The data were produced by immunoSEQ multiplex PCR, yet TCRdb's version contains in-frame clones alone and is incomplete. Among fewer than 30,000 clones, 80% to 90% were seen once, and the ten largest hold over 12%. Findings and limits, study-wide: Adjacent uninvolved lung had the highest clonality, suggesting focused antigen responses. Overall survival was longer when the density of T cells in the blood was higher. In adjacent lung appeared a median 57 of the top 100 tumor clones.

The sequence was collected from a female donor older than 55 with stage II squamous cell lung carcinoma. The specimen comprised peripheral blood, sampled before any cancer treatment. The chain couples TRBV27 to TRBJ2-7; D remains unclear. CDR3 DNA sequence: TGTGCCAGCAGTTCTTCCCCTCTCATCGGGCTCTACGAGCAGTACTTC. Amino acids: CASSSSPLIGLYEQYF.